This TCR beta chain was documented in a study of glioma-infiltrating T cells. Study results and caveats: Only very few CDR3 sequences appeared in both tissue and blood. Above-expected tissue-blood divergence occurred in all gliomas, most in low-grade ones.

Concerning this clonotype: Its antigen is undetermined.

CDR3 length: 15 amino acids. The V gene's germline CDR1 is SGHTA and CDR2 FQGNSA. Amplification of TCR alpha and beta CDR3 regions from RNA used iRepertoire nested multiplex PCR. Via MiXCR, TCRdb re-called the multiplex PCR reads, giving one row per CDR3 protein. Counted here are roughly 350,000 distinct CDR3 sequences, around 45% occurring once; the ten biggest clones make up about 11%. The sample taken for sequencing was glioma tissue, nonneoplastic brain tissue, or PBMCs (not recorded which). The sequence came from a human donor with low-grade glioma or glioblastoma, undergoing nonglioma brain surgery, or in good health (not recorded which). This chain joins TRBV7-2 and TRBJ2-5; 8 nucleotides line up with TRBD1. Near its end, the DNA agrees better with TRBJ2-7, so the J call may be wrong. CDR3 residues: CASSQGAGITHEQYF. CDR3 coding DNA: TGTGCCAGCAGTCAGGGGGCGGGAATTACCCACGAGCAGTACTTC.